This TCR beta chain originates from a study of blood T cell repertoires in COVID-19. Across the whole study: Researchers got acute and convalescent COVID-19 samples from the United States, Italy and Spain. Sources were T cells, B-cell-depleted T cells, or PBMCs; the material itself was cDNA or gDNA.

In the original analysis: Amplification from reference gene primers served as the basis for estimated nucleated cell counts. TCRdb's copy holds only in-frame clones and misses some; the assay was immunoSEQ multiplex PCR. The D gene and trimming were derived from the DNA, and the V and J assignments and clone size from that table. The table has roughly 98,000 clones, around four fifths seen once; the top ten hold about 13%. Germline CDR1 is SGHRS and CDR2 is YFSETQ. The CDR3 length is 15 residues. Unmatched junction bases numbered 3, after V lost 2 bases and J lost 1 base. Material: peripheral blood. The genes are TRBV5-1 and TRBJ2-7, with 10 bases that match TRBD2. This clonotype was sampled from a human donor in a cohort sampled during active COVID-19. CDR3 region: CASSLAGGKSYEQYF. CDR3 bases: TGCGCCAGCAGCTTAGCGGGGGGGAAGTCCTACGAGCAGTACTTC. Together with reference TRBV5-1 and TRBJ2-7, the CDR3 gives the full variable domain: KAGVTQTPRYLIKTRGQQVTLSCSPISGHRSVSWYQQTPGQGLQFLFEYFSETQRNKGNFPGRFSGRQFSNSRSEMNVSTLELGDSALYLCASSLAGGKSYEQYFGPGTRLTVT.